Listed below are T cell receptor beta chains from one sample, sequenced in a study of beta chain features in type 1 diabetes. The assay was immunoSEQ multiplex PCR, and TCRdb's table has in-frame clones only and misses some. The sample holds a few hundred thousand clones, about 9.3% seen once. Sequencing was carried out using naive CD4+ T cells from blood. These receptors all stem from a woman under 30 in good health. The conserved cysteine and the conserved F or W are not part of the CDR3 here.

>14|TRBJ1-5|TRBV10-3
AISEGRTGGNQPQH
>12|TRBJ1-2|TRBV25-1
ASSELIANYGYT
>14|TRBJ1-1|TRBV14
ASSQITGGAYTEAF
>9|TRBJ2-2|TRBV20-1
SARQVGELF
>12|TRBJ1-1|TRBV15
ATSVDLLNTEAF
>12|TRBJ2-1|TRBV28
ASSLGGAYNEQF
>12|TRBJ2-2|TRBV5-1
ASSFTGNTGELF
>11|TRBJ2-1|TRBV5-4
ASSLRRGDEQF
>13|TRBJ1-5|TRBV5-5
ASSPGTGTNQPQH
>13|TRBJ1-1|TRBV9
ASSVAAFSGTEAF
>10|TRBJ1-6|TRBV7-8
ASSAGQSPLH
>12|TRBJ2-7|TRBV5-4
ASSLWEGSYEQY
>12|TRBJ1-4|TRBV28
ASSGGGVDEKLF
>13|TRBJ2-1|TRBV6-6
ASSYDWSSYNEQF
>14|TRBJ2-3|TRBV5-1
ASSSDRAGITDTQY
>13|TRBJ2-7|TRBV6-5
ASSSRGRERYEQY
>14|TRBJ1-5|TRBV6-5
ASSYAGFGVGQPQH
>14|TRBJ1-5|TRBV5-4
ASSQDWDRPYQPQH
>12|TRBJ1-1|TRBV30
AWATGPWDTEAF
>14|TRBJ2-3|TRBV15
ATSRDLAGGTDTQY
>14|TRBJ2-5|TRBV2
ASSPRGGRAWETQY
>11|TRBJ1-2|TRBV19
ASSGPGGDDLT
>13|TRBJ1-5|TRBV2
ASRQQSYSNQPQH
>13|TRBJ2-7|TRBV7-2
ASSASSGNAYEQY
>12|TRBJ1-5|TRBV30
AWSGQGESQPQH
>13|TRBJ2-7|TRBV11-1
ASSLARARDSEQY
>10|TRBJ1-1|TRBV6-5
ASTLETGEAF
>13|TRBJ2-7|TRBV9
ASSVAGLAGGEQY
>9|TRBJ1-4|TRBV21-1
ETAYVEKLF
>13|TRBJ2-7|TRBV19
ASSRPSGGFYEQY
>12|TRBJ2-4|TRBV2
ASNRAEAKNIQY
>15|TRBJ2-1|TRBV5-1
ASSSELTGTGDSGQF
>13|TRBJ1-2|TRBV6-1
ASSAGDRDYYGYT
>14|TRBJ2-7|TRBV19
ASSMGPTGQGYEQY
>13|TRBJ2-3|TRBV29-1
SVLTTRSSTDTQY
>11|TRBJ2-5|TRBV5-1
ASSVDSQETQY
>11|TRBJ1-6|TRBV19
ASTGVTPSPLH
>11|TRBJ1-1|TRBV10-3
AIEKGAGTEAF
>11|TRBJ1-2|TRBV4-1
ASSQVRRVGYT